The 16 T cell receptor beta chains below come from one sample, sequenced in a study of siplizumab effects on memory and regulatory T cells. Using immunoSEQ multiplex PCR, the repertoire was profiled, and TCRdb retains in-frame clones only, with some absent. The table has approximately 82,000 clones, 87% seen once. The specimen was Tregs sorted from blood. These receptors came from a human donor in good health.

The J gene is TRBJ1-3, the V gene TRBV5-1, with D possibly matching TRBD1 (5 bases). The CDR3 runs to 17 residues. Trimming cost V 8 bases and J 0 bases, with 21 bases left between them. CDR1 and CDR2 (germline): SGHRS, YFSETQ. The CDR3 protein is CARITRGSYLSGNTIYF. The CDR3 DNA reads as TGCGCCAGGATAACTCGGGGCAGTTATCTCTCTGGAAACACCATATATTTT.

The chain has TRBV6-1 and TRBJ1-1; the D is unclear. The CDR3 totals 10 residues. Trimming stripped 6 bases from V and 11 bases from J, with 10 bases between. Germline CDR1 MNHNS, CDR2 SASEGT. CDR3 coding DNA: TGTGCCAGCAGCCGTCTAGGGGCTTTCTTT. Translated: CASSRLGAFF.

This chain joins TRBV5-4 and TRBJ2-4; D perhaps matches TRBD1 (6 bases). V lost 4 bases and J 3 bases, leaving 11 bases between the germline ends. The germline V gene has CDR1 SGHNT and CDR2 YYREEE (reference sequence). This CDR3 is 14 amino acids long. CDR3 in DNA: TGTGCCAGCAGCCCGGACAGTGTCAAAAACATTCAGTACTTC. Its protein product is CASSPDSVKNIQYF.

The chain couples TRBV6-4 to TRBJ1-2; D is unclear. Trimming stripped 6 bases from V and 4 bases from J, with 15 bases between. Germline V gene sequence: CDR1 MRHNA, CDR2 SNTAGT. The CDR3 has 14 amino acids. For the CDR3, the DNA is TGTGCCAGCAGATCCAGACCGAACCTCTATGGCTACACCTTC. Protein: CASRSRPNLYGYTF.

The CDR3 DNA sequence: TGCGCCAGCAGTAGAAAAGGCCATGACACTGAAGCTTTCTTT. It is translated as CASSRKGHDTEAFF. The chain has TRBV5-1 and TRBJ1-1, with D unresolved. V was clipped by 5 bases and J by 3 bases, with 14 bases between them. Germline assignment: CDR1 SGHRS and CDR2 YFSETQ. The CDR3 consists of 14 residues.

This rearrangement joins TRBV6-1 to TRBJ2-2; 8 bases line up with TRBD1. The CDR3 length is 15 residues. Trimming cost V 6 bases and J 3 bases; bases outside gene matches: 6. Germline CDR1 MNHNS, CDR2 SASEGT. CDR3 amino acids: CASSEQGVDTGELFF. The CDR3 region has the DNA TGTGCCAGCAGCGAACAGGGGGTGGACACCGGGGAGCTGTTTTTT.

This sequence joins TRBV7-2 and TRBJ2-7; TRBD2 matches 8 bases. The trim removed 5 bases at V and 6 bases at J, leaving 9 bases unmatched. The CDR3 has 14 residues. Germline CDR1 reads SGHTA; CDR2 reads FQGNSA. The CDR3 protein is CASSTQGRGGEQYF. CDR3 in DNA: TGTGCCAGCAGCACCCAGGGCCGGGGGGGCGAGCAGTACTTC.

This chain joins TRBV18 and TRBJ1-1, with a possible D match to TRBD1 (5 bases). This CDR3 is 15 amino acids long. V gave up 1 base and J gave up 7 bases, with 16 bases separating them. The V gene's germline CDR1 is KGHSH and CDR2 LQKENI. CDR3 coding DNA: TGTGCCAGCTCACCACAGCAAACGGGGGTGGGTGAAGCTTTCTTT. It is translated as CASSPQQTGVGEAFF. Full variable domain (outside the CDR3, taken from reference TRBV18 and TRBJ1-1): NAGVMQNPRHLVRRRGQEARLRCSPMKGHSHVYWYRQLPEEGLKFMVYLQKENIIDESGMPKERFSAEFPKEGPSILRIQQVVRGDSAAYFCASSPQQTGVGEAFFGQGTRLTVV.

This chain joins TRBV5-6 and TRBJ1-5; no definite D call. There are 15 residues in the CDR3. Per germline, CDR1 SGHDT and CDR2 YYEEEE. The germline V and J ends were trimmed by 4 bases and 0 bases, with 11 bases remaining between them. CDR3 protein: CASSIGPFSNQPQHF. The CDR3 coding sequence is TGTGCCAGCAGCATCGGACCTTTTAGCAATCAGCCCCAGCATTTT.

The V gene is TRBV25-1, the J gene TRBJ1-2, with a weak D call TRBD1 (6 bases). The V gene lost 1 base and the J gene lost 8 bases, with 14 bases spanning the gap. This CDR3 is built from 14 residues. CDR1 is MGHDK, CDR2 SYGVNS, per germline. The CDR3 reads CASSEFIGGEGYTF. The CDR3 coding sequence is TGTGCCAGCAGTGAATTCATAGGGGGAGAAGGCTACACCTTC.

This chain connects TRBV5-1 to TRBJ2-7, with D hard to call. Germline CDR1 and CDR2: SGHRS and YFSETQ. Trimming cost V 5 bases and J 4 bases, with 16 bases left between them. The length of the CDR3 is 14 residues. The CDR3 DNA is TGCGCCAGCAGTTTGTCAACGACCTTATACGAGCAGTACTTC. Translating it yields CASSLSTTLYEQYF.

The rearrangement uses TRBV12-5 and TRBJ1-2; 9 bases are a match to TRBD1. The CDR3 is made up of 17 amino acids. Trimming took 3 bases from V and 2 from J; bases not matched to a gene: 10. Germline V lookup: CDR1 LGHNT, CDR2 FRNRAP. CDR3 region: CASGLLFGQGLNYGYTF. The CDR3 DNA is TGTGCTAGTGGTTTACTGTTTGGACAGGGGCTAAACTATGGCTACACCTTC.

The gene calls are TRBV11-2 and TRBJ1-1, with unresolved D. This CDR3 comprises 15 residues. Per germline, CDR1 SGHAT and CDR2 FQNNGV. V lost 0 bases and J lost 5, with 13 bases in between. CDR3: CASSLDVGGWTEAFF. The CDR3, as DNA: TGTGCCAGCAGCTTAGATGTGGGCGGGTGGACTGAAGCTTTCTTT.

About this clone itself: This CDR3 fails to terminate in the conserved phenylalanine or tryptophan, so it likely reflects a read error. The DNA is left out, because the CDR3 cannot be placed on it with certainty; the CDR3 is given as TCRdb lists it. Other DNA sequences in the sample encode the same CDR3. V gene TRBV7-6 combines with J gene TRBJ2-7; the DNA was not compared with TRBD1, the D call given in the table. Germline V gives CDR1 SGHVS, CDR2 FNYEAQ. The CDR3 contains 12 residues when both ends are counted. The CDR3 is CASSQVLSGALI.

The chain combines TRBV30 with TRBJ1-2; D remains unclear. CDR3 length: 11 residues. Germline V gene sequence: CDR1 GTSNPN, CDR2 SVGIG (reference sequence). The V end was cut by 5 bases, the J end by 8 bases, with 12 bases between. CDR3 region: CAWHHGSGYTF. In DNA, the CDR3 is TGTGCCTGGCATCACGGTAGCGGCTACACCTTC. The full variable domain, completed using reference TRBV30 and TRBJ1-2, is SQTIHQWPATLVQPVGSPLSLECTVEGTSNPNLYWYRQAAGRGLQLLFYSVGIGQISSEVPQNLSASRPQDRQFILSSKKLLLSDSGFYLCAWHHGSGYTFGSGTRLTVV.

V is TRBV9 and J is TRBJ1-1; D gene unclear. The CDR3 spans 14 residues. CDR1 SGDLS and CDR2 YYNGEE come from the germline V gene. V lost 0 bases, J lost 0 bases, and 6 bases lay in between. CDR3 loop: CASSVGHMNTEAFF. The CDR3 DNA follows: TGTGCCAGCAGCGTAGGCCATATGAACACTGAAGCTTTCTTT. The full variable domain, rest sourced from reference TRBV9 and TRBJ1-1, is DSGVTQTPKHLITATGQRVTLRCSPRSGDLSVYWYQQSLDQGLQFLIQYYNGEERAKGNILERFSAQQFPDLHSELNLSSLELGDSALYFCASSVGHMNTEAFFGQGTRLTVV.